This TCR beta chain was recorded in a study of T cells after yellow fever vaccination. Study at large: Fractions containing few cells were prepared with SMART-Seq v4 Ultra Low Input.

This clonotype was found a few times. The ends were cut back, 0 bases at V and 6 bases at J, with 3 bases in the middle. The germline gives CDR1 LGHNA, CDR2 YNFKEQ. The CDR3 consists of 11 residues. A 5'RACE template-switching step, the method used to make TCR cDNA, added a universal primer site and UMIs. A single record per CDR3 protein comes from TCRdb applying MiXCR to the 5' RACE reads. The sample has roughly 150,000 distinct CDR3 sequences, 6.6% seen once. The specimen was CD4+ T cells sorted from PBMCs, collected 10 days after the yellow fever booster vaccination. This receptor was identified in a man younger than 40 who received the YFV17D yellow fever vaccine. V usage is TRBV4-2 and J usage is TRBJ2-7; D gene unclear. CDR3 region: CASSQDREQYF. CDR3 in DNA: TGTGCCAGCAGCCAAGACCGCGAGCAGTACTTC.